The rows below give T cell receptor beta chains drawn from one sample of a study of cytomegalovirus exposure and HLA in healthy donors. Data came from immunoSEQ multiplex PCR; TCRdb stores just in-frame clones and leaves some out. In the table there are roughly 150,000 clones, around 75% of which are singletons. Sample: PBMCs. The receptors here all came from a woman aged 40 to 50 in good health and CMV-seronegative. CDR3s include the opening cysteine and the closing phenylalanine or tryptophan. A D gene is named only where the DNA matches it firmly. Clone sizes are given selectively: once, few, many, or a class where the clone is expanded.

>TRBJ1-1|.|TRBV10-3|.
TGTGCCATCAGTGAGTCGGGGTTTGGGGGGGACACTGAAGCTTTCTTT
CAISESGFGGDTEAFF
>TRBJ1-4|TRBD1|TRBV7-9|.
TGTGCCAGCAGCACCAGGGGGCAGGATGGAAAACTGTTTTTT
CASSTRGQDGKLFF
>TRBJ1-1|.|TRBV27|.
TGTGCCAGCAGTCGACAGGTCGACACTGAAGCTTTCTTT
CASSRQVDTEAFF
>TRBJ2-1|.|TRBV27|.
TGTGCCAGCAGTCCCGATAGCGCGTCCTACAATGAGCAGTTCTTC
CASSPDSASYNEQFF
>TRBJ1-2|.|TRBV9|once
TGTGCCAGCAGCGTAGTCGGAGGGATTAACTATGGCTACACCTTC
CASSVVGGINYGYTF
>TRBJ2-7|TRBD2|TRBV10-2|once
TGCGCCAGCAGTGATTACGGGGGGGCTCATGACATCGGGGAGCAGTACTTC
CASSDYGGAHDIGEQYF
>TRBJ2-7|TRBD1|TRBV4-1|.
TGCGCCAGCAGCCAACCTAGGGACAGGGCCCACGAGCAGTACTTC
CASSQPRDRAHEQYF
>TRBJ1-4|.|TRBV19|.
TGTGCCAGTAGTATTCAGGGTTTGGATGAAAAACTGTTTTTT
CASSIQGLDEKLFF
>TRBJ1-4|.|TRBV28|.
TGTGCCAGCAGTCCAGCCGGGGGGCGAGGGGAAAAACTGTTTTTT
CASSPAGGRGEKLFF
>TRBJ1-2|TRBD1|TRBV6-6|few
TGTGCCAGTGGGACAGTCTATGGCTACACCTTC
CASGTVYGYTF
>TRBJ1-3|.|TRBV21-1|.
TGTGCCAGCGGTGAGGGTGAGTCTGGAAACACCATATATTTT
CASGEGESGNTIYF
>TRBJ1-1|TRBD1|TRBV7-9|.
TGTGCCAGCAGCTTAGCGGACAGGCAAAGGACTGAAGCTTTCTTT
CASSLADRQRTEAFF
>TRBJ2-2|TRBD2|TRBV12-5|.
TGTGCTAGTGGCGACCGGGGGGACACCGGGGAGCTGTTTTTT
CASGDRGDTGELFF
>TRBJ1-5|.|TRBV6-1|.
TGTGCCAGCAGTGTTACGGGTAGGTATCAGCCCCAGCATTTT
CASSVTGRYQPQHF
>TRBJ1-1|TRBD1|TRBV19|.
TGTGCCAGTAGCAGATCCGGGACAGAGAACACTGAAGCTTTCTTT
CASSRSGTENTEAFF
>TRBJ2-7|TRBD2|TRBV2|.
TGTGCCAGCCGAGGAGGGCTAGCGGGGGCAGCGTCCTACGAGCAGTACTTC
CASRGGLAGAASYEQYF
>TRBJ2-3|TRBD2|TRBV4-2|.
TGTGCCAGCAGCCCCCAACTAGCGAACACAGATACGCAGTATTTT
CASSPQLANTDTQYF
>TRBJ1-3|.|TRBV10-2|.
TGCGCCAGCATAGGGGGTCGGATTTACTCTGGAAACACCATATATTTT
CASIGGRIYSGNTIYF
>TRBJ1-2|TRBD1|TRBV5-1|.
TGCGCCAGCAGCCTCGGGACAGGCACAACCACTAACTATGGCTACACCTTC
CASSLGTGTTTNYGYTF
>TRBJ2-7|.|TRBV11-2|.
TGTGCCAGCAGCTTAGGGGGCTGGGATCGGAGCTCCTACGAGCAGTACTTC
CASSLGGWDRSSYEQYF
>TRBJ2-1|.|TRBV11-2|few
TGTGCCAGCAGCCCGCTATTGGCCGGAGGGCAGTTCTTC
CASSPLLAGGQFF
>TRBJ2-7|TRBD1|TRBV5-1|.
TGCGCCAGCAGCAGAGGACAGGGGGGAGAGCAGTACTTC
CASSRGQGGEQYF
>TRBJ2-7|.|TRBV15|.
TGTGCCACCAGCACCTTAGGGGACTACGAGCAGTACTTC
CATSTLGDYEQYF
>TRBJ2-7|TRBD2|TRBV5-6|few
TGTGCCAGCAGCTGGGGCGGGAGTTTGTCGTCCGAGCAGTACTTC
CASSWGGSLSSEQYF
>TRBJ1-1|.|TRBV6-5|few
TGTGCCAGCAGTTACTCCCGGGAGAACACTGAAGCTTTCTTT
CASSYSRENTEAFF
>TRBJ1-1|.|TRBV6-1|.
TGTGCCAGCAGTGAAACGGGAGCGAACACTGAAGCTTTCTTT
CASSETGANTEAFF
>TRBJ1-5|.|TRBV12-5|.
TGTGCTAGTGGTTTATCCCGGACAGGCAATCAGCCCCAGCATTTT
CASGLSRTGNQPQHF
>TRBJ2-1|TRBD1|TRBV18|.
TGTGCCAGCTCGCAAGGGGACAGGCCAAATGAGCAGTTCTTC
CASSQGDRPNEQFF
>TRBJ1-4|TRBD1|TRBV30|.
TGTGCCTGGAGTAACGGCGACAGGGGACAGGCGGAAAAACTGTTTTTT
CAWSNGDRGQAEKLFF
>TRBJ1-2|.|TRBV5-1|few
TGCGCCAGCAGCTTGCAAGGGGGTCAGATAGGCTATGGCTACACCTTC
CASSLQGGQIGYGYTF
>TRBJ1-5|.|TRBV19|few
TGTGCCAGTAGCATAAGGCAGGGTAGCTATAGCAATCAGCCCCAGCATTTT
CASSIRQGSYSNQPQHF
>TRBJ1-2|.|TRBV19|.
TGTGCCAGTAGTCTACAGCTTCTTAACTATGGCTACACCTTC
CASSLQLLNYGYTF
>TRBJ2-5|.|TRBV12-2|few
TGTGCAAGTCGCCCCCGAGGGGGGGGACTAGCGGGGGGCGAGCAAGAGACCCAGTACTTC
CASRPRGGGLAGGEQETQYF
>TRBJ2-7|.|TRBV18|.
TGTGCCAGCTCACCCCCGGGATCCTACGAGCAGTACTTC
CASSPPGSYEQYF
>TRBJ2-2|TRBD1|TRBV27|.
TGTGCCAGCATGTGGGACAGGGGCACCGGGGAGCTGTTTTTT
CASMWDRGTGELFF
>TRBJ1-5|TRBD1|TRBV30|.
TGTGCCTGGAGTTGGGCAGGGGGCGCCGCCCAGCCCCAGCATTTT
CAWSWAGGAAQPQHF
>TRBJ2-1|.|TRBV5-1|once
TGCGCCAGCAGCTCAAGCCGGGGGGCCTTCGGAGATGAGCAGTTCTTC
CASSSSRGAFGDEQFF
>TRBJ1-1|TRBD1|TRBV5-1|.
TGCGCCAGCACCGCCCGAGACAGGGCTGAAGCTTTCTTT
CASTARDRAEAFF
>TRBJ1-1|.|TRBV15|.
TGTGCCACCAGCAGAGGGATCTCCGGGATCACTGAAGCTTTCTTT
CATSRGISGITEAFF
>TRBJ2-7|TRBD1|TRBV28|.
TGTGCCAGCAGGACTGTGGCCGGGACAGGCTACGAGCAGTACTTC
CASRTVAGTGYEQYF
>TRBJ2-1|TRBD2|TRBV29-1|.
TGCAGCATATTGAGTACCAGCGGGAGCTCCTACAATGAGCAGTTCTTC
CSILSTSGSSYNEQFF
>TRBJ2-1|TRBD2|TRBV11-2|.
TGTGCCAGCAGCTTATTCGGTAGTTCCGGGACTAGCGGGAGTGAGGAGCAGTTCTTC
CASSLFGSSGTSGSEEQFF
>TRBJ1-1|TRBD1|TRBV4-2|.
TGTGCCAGCAGCCGACAGGGGGTAAAGACTGAAGCTTTCTTT
CASSRQGVKTEAFF
>TRBJ1-5|.|TRBV5-5|few
TGTGCCAGCAGCAGCGGGACGCCGAGCAATCAGCCCCAGCATTTT
CASSSGTPSNQPQHF
>TRBJ2-3|TRBD1|TRBV7-9|.
TGTGCCAGCAGCTTCCTGACGGGACAGACAGATACGCAGTATTTT
CASSFLTGQTDTQYF
>TRBJ2-1|.|TRBV19|.
TGTGCTAGTAGTATAGGGTCAGGTAGCTCCTACAATGAGCAGTTCTTC
CASSIGSGSSYNEQFF
>TRBJ2-1|.|TRBV5-4|.
TGTGCCAGCAGCGGGGACTCCCTACAGAATGAGCAGTTCTTC
CASSGDSLQNEQFF
>TRBJ2-7|.|TRBV6-6|once
TGTGCCAGCAGTTACAGGAGCGACCACGAGCAGTACTTC
CASSYRSDHEQYF
>TRBJ1-2|.|TRBV19|.
TGTGCCAGTAGTCGAGGGGGTGTTGGCTACACCTTC
CASSRGGVGYTF
>TRBJ1-1|.|TRBV7-8|once
TGTGCCAGCAGCTTAGCGAGAGGGACTGAAGCTTTCTTT
CASSLARGTEAFF
>TRBJ2-7|TRBD2|TRBV11-2|.
TGTGCCAGCAGCCCCGGGGGACTAGCGGGGGGAACCCCCTACGAGCAGTACTTC
CASSPGGLAGGTPYEQYF
>TRBJ1-3|.|TRBV19|few
TGTGCCAGTAGTATCAGGGCCTCTGGAAACACCATATATTTT
CASSIRASGNTIYF